This T cell receptor beta chain comes out of a study of blood T cell repertoires in COVID-19. Study at large: Spain, Italy and the United States supplied samples that represented acute and convalescent COVID-19.

The CDR3 is made up of 15 amino acids. Germline V gene lookup returns CDR1 MNHEY and CDR2 SMNVEV (reference sequence). The V gene end was trimmed by 3 bases and the J gene end by 8 bases; junction bases not matched to a gene: 10. The repertoire was sequenced with immunoSEQ multiplex PCR; TCRdb's copy has only in-frame clones and lacks some. The table has 68,000 or so clones, around 86% seen once. This clone appeared a few times. Sequencing was performed on peripheral blood. The receptor was isolated from a man aged 50 to 60 with active COVID-19. The V gene is TRBV27, the J gene TRBJ2-1; TRBD1 matches at 7 bases. CDR3: CASSFSQGVRDEQFF. Written as DNA, the CDR3 is TGTGCCAGCAGTTTTTCCCAGGGGGTGAGGGATGAGCAGTTCTTC.